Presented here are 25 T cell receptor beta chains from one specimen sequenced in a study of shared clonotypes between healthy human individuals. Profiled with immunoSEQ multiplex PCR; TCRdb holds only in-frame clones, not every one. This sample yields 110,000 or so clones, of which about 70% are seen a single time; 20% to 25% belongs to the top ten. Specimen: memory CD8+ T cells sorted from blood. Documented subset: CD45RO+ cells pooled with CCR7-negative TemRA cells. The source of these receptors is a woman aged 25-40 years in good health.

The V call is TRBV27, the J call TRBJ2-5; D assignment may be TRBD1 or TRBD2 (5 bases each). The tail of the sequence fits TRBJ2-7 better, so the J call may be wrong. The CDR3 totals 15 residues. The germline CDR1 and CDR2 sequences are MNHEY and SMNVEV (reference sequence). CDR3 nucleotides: TGTGCCAGCGCCCCAGCGGACAAAGGGTTCTACGAGCAGTACTTC. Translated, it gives CASAPADKGFYEQYF.

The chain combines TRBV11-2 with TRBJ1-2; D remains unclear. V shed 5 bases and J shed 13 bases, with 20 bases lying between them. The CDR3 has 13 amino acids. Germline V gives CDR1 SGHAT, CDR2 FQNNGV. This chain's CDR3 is CASSPRNRPALTF. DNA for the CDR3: TGTGCCAGCAGCCCTAGAAACCGACCCGCTCTCACCTTC. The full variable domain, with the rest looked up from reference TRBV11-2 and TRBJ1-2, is EAGVAQSPRYKIIEKRQSVAFWCNPISGHATLYWYQQILGQGPKLLIQFQNNGVVDDSQLPKDRFSAERLKGVDSTLKIQPAKLEDSAVYLCASSPRNRPALTFGSGTRLTVV.

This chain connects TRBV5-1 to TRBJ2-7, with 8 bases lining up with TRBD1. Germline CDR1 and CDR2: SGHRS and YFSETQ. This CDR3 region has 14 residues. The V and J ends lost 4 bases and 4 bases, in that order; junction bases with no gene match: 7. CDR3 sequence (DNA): TGCGCCAGCAGCCGCTGGGACAGGATTTACGAGCAGTACTTC. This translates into CASSRWDRIYEQYF.

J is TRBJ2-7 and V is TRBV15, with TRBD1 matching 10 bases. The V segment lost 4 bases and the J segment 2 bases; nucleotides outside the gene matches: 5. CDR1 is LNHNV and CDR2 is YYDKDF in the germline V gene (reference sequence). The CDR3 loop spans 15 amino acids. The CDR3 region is CATSKSGTGAYEQYF. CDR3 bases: TGTGCCACCAGCAAGTCGGGGACAGGGGCCTACGAGCAGTACTTC.

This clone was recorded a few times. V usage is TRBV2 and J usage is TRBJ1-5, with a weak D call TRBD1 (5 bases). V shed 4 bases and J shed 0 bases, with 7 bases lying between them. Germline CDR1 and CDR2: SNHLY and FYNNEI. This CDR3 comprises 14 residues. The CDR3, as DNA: TGTGCCAGCAGTGGACAGAATAGCAATCAGCCCCAGCATTTT. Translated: CASSGQNSNQPQHF. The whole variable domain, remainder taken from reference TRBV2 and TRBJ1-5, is EPEVTQTPSHQVTQMGQEVILRCVPISNHLYFYWYRQILGQKVEFLVSFYNNEISEKSEIFDDQFSVERPDGSNFTLKIRSTKLEDSAMYFCASSGQNSNQPQHFGDGTRLSIL.

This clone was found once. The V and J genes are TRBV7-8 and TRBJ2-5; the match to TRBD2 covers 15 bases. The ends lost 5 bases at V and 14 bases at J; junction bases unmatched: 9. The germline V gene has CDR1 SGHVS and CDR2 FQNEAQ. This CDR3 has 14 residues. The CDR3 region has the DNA TGTGCCAGCAGCCCTAGACGGACTAGCGGGAGGGCCTACTTC. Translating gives CASSPRRTSGRAYF.

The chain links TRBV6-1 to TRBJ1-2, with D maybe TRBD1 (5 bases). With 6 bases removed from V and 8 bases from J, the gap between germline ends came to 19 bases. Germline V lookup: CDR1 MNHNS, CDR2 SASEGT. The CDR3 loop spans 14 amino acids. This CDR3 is CASRRALPGGGYTF. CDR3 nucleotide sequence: TGTGCCAGCAGGAGGGCCTTACCCGGGGGGGGCTACACCTTC.

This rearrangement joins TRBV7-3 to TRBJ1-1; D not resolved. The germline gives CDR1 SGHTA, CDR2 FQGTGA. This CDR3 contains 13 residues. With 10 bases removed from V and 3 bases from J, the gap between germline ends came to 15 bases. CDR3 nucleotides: TGTGCCACGAGGACCCCCGCGGACACTGAAGCTTTCTTT. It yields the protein CATRTPADTEAFF.

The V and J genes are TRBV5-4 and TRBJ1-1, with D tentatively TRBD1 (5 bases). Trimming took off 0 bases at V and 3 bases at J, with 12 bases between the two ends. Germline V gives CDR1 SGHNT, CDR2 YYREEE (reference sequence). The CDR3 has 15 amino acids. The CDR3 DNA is TGTGCCAGCAGCTTGGGGAGGGGATCCTACACTGAAGCTTTCTTT. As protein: CASSLGRGSYTEAFF.

This CDR3 reads CASTGAVNTEAFF. Written as DNA, the CDR3 is TGTGCCAGTACGGGGGCGGTTAACACTGAAGCTTTCTTT. V and J are TRBV19 and TRBJ1-1, with D possibly matching TRBD1 (6 bases). Deletions cut 7 bases from V and 2 bases from J, with 11 bases between. The CDR3 is 13 amino acids. Germline V gene lookup returns CDR1 LNHDA and CDR2 SQIVND (reference sequence).

CDR3 amino acids: CASSPRGTEAFF. The CDR3 bases are TGTGCCAGCAGCCCAAGGGGCACTGAAGCTTTCTTT. The V gene is TRBV27, the J gene TRBJ1-1, with D possibly TRBD1 on 5 matching bases. The length of the CDR3 is 12 residues. V was cut by 6 bases and J by 4 bases, with 9 bases left in between. The V gene's germline CDR1 is MNHEY and CDR2 SMNVEV (reference sequence).

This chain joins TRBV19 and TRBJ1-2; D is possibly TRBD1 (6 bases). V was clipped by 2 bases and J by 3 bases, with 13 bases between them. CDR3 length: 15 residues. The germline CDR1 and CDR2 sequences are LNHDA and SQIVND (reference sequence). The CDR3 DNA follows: TGTGCCAGTAGTATATCGGGGGCTACCCACTATGGCTACACCTTC. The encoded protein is CASSISGATHYGYTF. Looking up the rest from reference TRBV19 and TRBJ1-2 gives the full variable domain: DGGITQSPKYLFRKEGQNVTLSCEQNLNHDAMYWYRQDPGQGLRLIYYSQIVNDFQKGDIAEGYSVSREKKESFPLTVTSAQKNPTAFYLCASSISGATHYGYTFGSGTRLTVV.

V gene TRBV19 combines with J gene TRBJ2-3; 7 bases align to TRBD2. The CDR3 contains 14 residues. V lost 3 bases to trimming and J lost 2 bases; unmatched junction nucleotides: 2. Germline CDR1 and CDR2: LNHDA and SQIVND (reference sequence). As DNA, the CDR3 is TGTGCCAGTAGTATGGGGGACTACACAGATACGCAGTATTTT. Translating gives CASSMGDYTDTQYF.

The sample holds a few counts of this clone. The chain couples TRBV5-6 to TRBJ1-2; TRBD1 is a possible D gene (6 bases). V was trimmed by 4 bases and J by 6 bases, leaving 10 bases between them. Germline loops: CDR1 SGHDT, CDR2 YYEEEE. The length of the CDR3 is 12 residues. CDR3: CASSRGGNGYTF. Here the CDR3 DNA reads TGTGCCAGCAGCAGAGGGGGTAATGGCTACACCTTC.

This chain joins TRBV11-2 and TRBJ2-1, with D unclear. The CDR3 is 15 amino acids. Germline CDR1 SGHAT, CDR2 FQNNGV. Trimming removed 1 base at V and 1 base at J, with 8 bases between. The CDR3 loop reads CASSLVLNSYNEQFF. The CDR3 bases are TGTGCCAGCAGCTTAGTACTCAATTCCTACAATGAGCAGTTCTTC.

DNA for the CDR3: TGTGCCAGTAGGAAGTTACAGGGAAGTGAAAAACTGTTTTTT. It yields the protein CASRKLQGSEKLFF. The genes are TRBV19 and TRBJ1-4, with TRBD1 as a possible D gene (6 bases). The CDR3 is 14 amino acids. V lost 6 bases and J 7 bases, leaving 15 bases between the germline ends. CDR1 LNHDA and CDR2 SQIVND come from the germline V gene (reference sequence). The full variable domain, its missing parts supplied by reference TRBV19 and TRBJ1-4, is DGGITQSPKYLFRKEGQNVTLSCEQNLNHDAMYWYRQDPGQGLRLIYYSQIVNDFQKGDIAEGYSVSREKKESFPLTVTSAQKNPTAFYLCASRKLQGSEKLFFGSGTQLSVL.

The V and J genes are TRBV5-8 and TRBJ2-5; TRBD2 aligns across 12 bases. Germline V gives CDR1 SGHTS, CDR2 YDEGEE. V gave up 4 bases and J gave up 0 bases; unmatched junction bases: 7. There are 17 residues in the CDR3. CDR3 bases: TGTGCCAGCAGCACCTCTGGGACTAGCGGGTACCAAGAGACCCAGTACTTC. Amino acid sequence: CASSTSGTSGYQETQYF.

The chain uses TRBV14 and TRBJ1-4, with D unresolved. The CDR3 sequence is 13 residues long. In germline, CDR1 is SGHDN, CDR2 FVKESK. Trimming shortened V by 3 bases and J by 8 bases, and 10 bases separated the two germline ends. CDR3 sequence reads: CASSQGLYEKLFF. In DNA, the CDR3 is TGTGCCAGCAGCCAGGGGTTATACGAAAAACTGTTTTTT. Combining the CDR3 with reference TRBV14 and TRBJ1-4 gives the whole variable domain EAGVTQFPSHSVIEKGQTVTLRCDPISGHDNLYWYRRVMGKEIKFLLHFVKESKQDESGMPNNRFLAERTGGTYSTLKVQPAELEDSGVYFCASSQGLYEKLFFGSGTQLSVL.

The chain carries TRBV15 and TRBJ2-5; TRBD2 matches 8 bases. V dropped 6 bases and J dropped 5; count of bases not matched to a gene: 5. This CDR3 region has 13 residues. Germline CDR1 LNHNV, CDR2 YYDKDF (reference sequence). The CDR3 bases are TGTGCCACCAGAGGAGCGGGAGTTGAGACCCAGTACTTC. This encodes CATRGAGVETQYF. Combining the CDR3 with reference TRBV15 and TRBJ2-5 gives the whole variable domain DAMVIQNPRYQVTQFGKPVTLSCSQTLNHNVMYWYQQKSSQAPKLLFHYYDKDFNNEADTPDNFQSRRPNTSFCFLDIRSPGLGDTAMYLCATRGAGVETQYFGPGTRLLVL.

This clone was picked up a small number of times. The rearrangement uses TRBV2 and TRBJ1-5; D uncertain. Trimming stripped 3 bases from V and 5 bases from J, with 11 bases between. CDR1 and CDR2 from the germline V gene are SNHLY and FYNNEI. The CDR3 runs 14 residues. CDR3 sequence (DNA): TGTGCCAGCAGTGATGGAGGGTGGGATCAGCCCCAGCATTTT. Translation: CASSDGGWDQPQHF.

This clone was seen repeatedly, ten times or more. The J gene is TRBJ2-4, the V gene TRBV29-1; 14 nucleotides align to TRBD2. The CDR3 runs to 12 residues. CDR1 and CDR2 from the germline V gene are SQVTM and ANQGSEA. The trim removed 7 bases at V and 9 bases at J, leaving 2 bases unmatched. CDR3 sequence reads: CSGLAGGSIQYF. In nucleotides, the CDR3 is TGCAGCGGACTAGCGGGAGGGAGCATTCAGTACTTC. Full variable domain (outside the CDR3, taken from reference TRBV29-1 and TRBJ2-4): SAVISQKPSRDICQRGTSLTIQCQVDSQVTMMFWYRQQPGQSLTLIATANQGSEATYESGFVIDKFPISRPNLTFSTLTVSNMSPEDSSIYLCSGLAGGSIQYFGAGTRLSVL.

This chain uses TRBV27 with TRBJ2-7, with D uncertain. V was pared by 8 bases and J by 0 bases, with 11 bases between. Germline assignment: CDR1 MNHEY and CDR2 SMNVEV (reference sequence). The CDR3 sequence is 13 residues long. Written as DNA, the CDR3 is TGTGCCAGCCGAGCCAGATACTCCTACGAGCAGTACTTC. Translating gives CASRARYSYEQYF.

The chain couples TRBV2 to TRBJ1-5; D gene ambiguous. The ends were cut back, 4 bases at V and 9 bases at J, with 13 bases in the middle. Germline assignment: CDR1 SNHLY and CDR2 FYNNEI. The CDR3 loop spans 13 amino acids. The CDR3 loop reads CASSVEGIRPQHF. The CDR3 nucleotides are TGTGCCAGCAGTGTTGAGGGAATAAGGCCCCAGCATTTT.

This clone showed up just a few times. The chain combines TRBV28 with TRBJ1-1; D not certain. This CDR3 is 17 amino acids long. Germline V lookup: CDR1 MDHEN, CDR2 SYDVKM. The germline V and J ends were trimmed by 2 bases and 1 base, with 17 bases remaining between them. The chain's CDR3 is CASSLGPLAQANTEAFF. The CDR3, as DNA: TGTGCCAGCAGTTTAGGACCCCTAGCCCAGGCGAACACTGAAGCTTTCTTT.

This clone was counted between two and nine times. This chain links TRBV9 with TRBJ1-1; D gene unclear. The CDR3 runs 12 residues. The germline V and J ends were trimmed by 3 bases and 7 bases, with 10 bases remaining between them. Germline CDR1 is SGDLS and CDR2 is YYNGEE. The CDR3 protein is CASSGHGLEAFF. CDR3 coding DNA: TGTGCCAGCAGCGGGCACGGGCTTGAAGCTTTCTTT.